The T cell receptor beta chain under discussion was sequenced for a study of T-cell memory formation after mild COVID-19 (dated by TCRdb to 2020 to 2022). About the full investigation: TCR sequence clusters from the two donors were largely donor specific. T-cell clones expanding and contracting after mild COVID-19 in a couple of donors were tracked by longitudinal TCRalpha and TCRbeta repertoire sequencing. The cohort comprised two young, previously healthy adult volunteers, one female and one male. What the study reported, not specific to this receptor: Contracting CD4+ clones turned up mainly in the CM and EM memory subsets, whereas EMRA was where CD8+ clones were enriched. From day 15 to 85, contracting clones showed balanced CD4/CD8 phenotypes, whereas a second wave of clones that expanded from day 15 to 37 leaned towards CD4+. Only a couple of mild cases were covered in the study, and larger cohorts including severe cases with pre-infection samples were considered necessary. The detection of some responding clones in pre-infection memory suggests that pre-existing cross-reactive memory T cells joined the SARS-CoV-2 response. The second-wave clones that peaked on day 37 were not confirmed to be SARS-CoV-2 specific.

Data came from an Illumina NovaSeq 6000. TCRalpha and TCRbeta cDNA libraries were built by 5'RACE with constant-segment primers, adding sample barcodes and unique molecular identifiers. RNA was extracted from every sample with Trizol reagent. Library amplification was performed in two PCR steps, and a second sample barcode and Illumina TruSeq adapters were introduced in the second step. The libraries were sequenced on an Illumina NovaSeq using 2 x 150 bp paired-end reads. In the paper's pipeline: With migec v1.2.7, reads were demultiplexed and then collapsed into UMI-guided consensus sequences. Using mixcr v2.1.11, UMI consensuses were aligned to TRA and TRB V and J templates and then assembled into clonotypes. Expanded or contracted clonotypes were those called significant by both edgeR and NoisET, with noise models trained on biological replicates. For edgeR calls, the cutoffs were a false discovery rate-adjusted p below 0.01 and a log2 fold-change threshold of 1. As an exploratory analysis of dynamics, PCA with hierarchical clustering was applied to max-normalized trajectories of the 1000 most abundant clonotypes. Separately sequenced CD4+ and CD8+ repertoires were used to assign a CD4 or CD8 phenotype to each responding clone. The public reads were run again by TCRdb, first through fastp at Q25 and then through MiXCR, and only productive beta chains were kept. Under each unique CDR3 protein, matching rows form one entry showing the most common genes and DNA. None of the V and J calls come from the authors' own analysis; TCRdb made them. The sample table lists roughly 130,000 distinct CDR3 sequences, about a sixth of them with a count of one. 5% to 5.5% of the sample goes to the ten largest clones.

PBMCs were isolated by Ficoll-Paque density gradient centrifugation. As to this clonotype: The clone's antigen remains unknown. There are no base qualities to consult, and no much larger clone falls within one base.

The germline V gene encodes CDR1 SGHKS and CDR2 YYEKEE (reference sequence). The junction shows trimming of 4 bases on V and 10 bases on J, plus 17 bases between the germline ends. There are 13 amino acids in the CDR3, from cysteine to phenylalanine inclusive. This entry keeps only the CDR3 DNA: 39 bases, framed from base 1. Recombination linked TRBV5-5 to TRBJ1-1; the D gene lacks a confident call. The TCR sequence derives from a man between 18 and 35 years old who had mild COVID-19 (a few samples of this study predate the infection). The sample titles of this study are shuffled in the database, so cell type and time point are left out; the donor was told from shared clones. Sequencing used PBMCs or a T cell subset sorted from them (not recorded which). CDR3 protein: CASSQFGRRGAFF. The sequenced DNA: TGTGCCAGCAGCCAATTCGGACGGAGAGGAGCTTTCTTT. Reference TRBV5-5 and TRBJ1-1 proteins supply the regions before and after the CDR3; the full variable domain is: DAGVTQSPTHLIKTRGQQVTLRCSPISGHKSVSWYQQVLGQGPQFIFQYYEKEERGRGNFPDRFSARQFPNYSSELNVNALLLGDSALYLCASSQFGRRGAFFGQGTRLTVV.